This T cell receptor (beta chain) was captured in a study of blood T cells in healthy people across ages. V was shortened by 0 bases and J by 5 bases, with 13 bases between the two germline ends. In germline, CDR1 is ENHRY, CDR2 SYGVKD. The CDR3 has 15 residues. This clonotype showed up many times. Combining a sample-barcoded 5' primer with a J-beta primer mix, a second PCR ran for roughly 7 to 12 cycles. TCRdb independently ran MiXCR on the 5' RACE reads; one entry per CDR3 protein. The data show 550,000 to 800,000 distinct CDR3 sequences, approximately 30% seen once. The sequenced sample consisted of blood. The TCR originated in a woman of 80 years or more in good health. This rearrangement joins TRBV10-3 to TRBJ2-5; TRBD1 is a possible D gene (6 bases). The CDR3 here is CAISESTGTGETQYF. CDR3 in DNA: TGTGCCATCAGTGAGTCAACAGGGACCGGGGAGACCCAGTACTTC.